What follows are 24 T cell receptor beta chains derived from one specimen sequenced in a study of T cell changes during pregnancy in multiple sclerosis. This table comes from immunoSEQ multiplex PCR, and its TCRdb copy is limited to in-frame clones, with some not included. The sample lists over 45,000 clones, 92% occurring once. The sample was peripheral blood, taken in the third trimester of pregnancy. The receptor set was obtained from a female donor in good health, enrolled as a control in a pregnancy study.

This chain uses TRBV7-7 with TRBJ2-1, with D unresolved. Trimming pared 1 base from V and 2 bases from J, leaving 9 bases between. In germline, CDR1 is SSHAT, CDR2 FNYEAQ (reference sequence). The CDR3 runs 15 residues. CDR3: CASSLGAGTYNEQFF. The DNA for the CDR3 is TGTGCCAGCAGCTTAGGGGCAGGAACCTACAATGAGCAGTTCTTC.

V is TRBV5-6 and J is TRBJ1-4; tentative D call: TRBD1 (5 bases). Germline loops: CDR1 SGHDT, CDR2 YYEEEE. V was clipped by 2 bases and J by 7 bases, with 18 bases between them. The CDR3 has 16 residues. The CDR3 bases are TGTGCCAGCAGCTTAAGGTTTACTGGAGGGGCTGAAAAACTGTTTTTT. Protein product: CASSLRFTGGAEKLFF.

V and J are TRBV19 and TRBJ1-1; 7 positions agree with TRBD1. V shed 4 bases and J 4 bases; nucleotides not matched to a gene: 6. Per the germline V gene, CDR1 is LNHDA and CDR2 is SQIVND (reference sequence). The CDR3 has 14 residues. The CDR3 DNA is TGTGCCAGTAGTAATACAGGGGAGCGCACTGAAGCTTTCTTT. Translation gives CASSNTGERTEAFF.

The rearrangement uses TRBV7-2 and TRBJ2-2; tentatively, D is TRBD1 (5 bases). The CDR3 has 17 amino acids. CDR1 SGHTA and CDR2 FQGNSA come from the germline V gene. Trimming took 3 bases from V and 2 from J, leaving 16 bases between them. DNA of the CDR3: TGTGCCAGCAGCTTGGTATCAGGGTCCGTCAACACCGGGGAGCTGTTTTTT. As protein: CASSLVSGSVNTGELFF.

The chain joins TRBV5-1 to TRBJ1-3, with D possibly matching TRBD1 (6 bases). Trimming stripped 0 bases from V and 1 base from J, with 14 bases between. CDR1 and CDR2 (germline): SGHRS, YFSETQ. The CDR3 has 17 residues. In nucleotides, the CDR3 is TGCGCCAGCAGCTTGGTTGGGACACCTAGTTCTGGAAACACCATATATTTT. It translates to CASSLVGTPSSGNTIYF.

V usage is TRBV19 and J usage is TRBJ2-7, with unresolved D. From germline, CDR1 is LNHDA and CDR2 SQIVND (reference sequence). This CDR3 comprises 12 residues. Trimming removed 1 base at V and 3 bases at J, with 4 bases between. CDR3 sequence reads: CASSIVVYEQYF. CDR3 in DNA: TGTGCCAGTAGTATAGTAGTCTACGAGCAGTACTTC.

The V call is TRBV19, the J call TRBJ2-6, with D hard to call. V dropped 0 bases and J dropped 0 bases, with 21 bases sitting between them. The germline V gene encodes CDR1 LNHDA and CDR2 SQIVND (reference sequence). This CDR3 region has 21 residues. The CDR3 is CASSIDPATSLVSSGANVLTF. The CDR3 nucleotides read TGTGCCAGTAGTATAGATCCAGCGACTTCCCTTGTGAGCTCTGGGGCCAACGTCCTGACTTTC.

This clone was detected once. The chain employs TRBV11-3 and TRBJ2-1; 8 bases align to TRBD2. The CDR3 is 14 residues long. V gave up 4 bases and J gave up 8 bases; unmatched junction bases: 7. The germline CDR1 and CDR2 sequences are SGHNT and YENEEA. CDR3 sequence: CASSSPGRAYEQFF. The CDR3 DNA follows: TGTGCCAGCAGCTCCCCCGGGAGGGCTTATGAGCAGTTCTTC. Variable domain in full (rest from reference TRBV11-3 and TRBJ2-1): EAGVVQSPRYKIIEKKQPVAFWCNPISGHNTLYWYLQNLGQGPELLIRYENEEAVDDSQLPKDRFSAERLKGVDSTLKIQPAELGDSAVYLCASSSPGRAYEQFFGPGTRLTVL.

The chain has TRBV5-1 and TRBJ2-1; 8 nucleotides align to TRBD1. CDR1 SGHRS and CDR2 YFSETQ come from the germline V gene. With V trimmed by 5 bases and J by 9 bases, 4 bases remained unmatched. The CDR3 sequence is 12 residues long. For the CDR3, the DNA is TGCGCCAGCAGGGCAGGGGGCAGTGAGCAGTTCTTC. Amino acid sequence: CASRAGGSEQFF.

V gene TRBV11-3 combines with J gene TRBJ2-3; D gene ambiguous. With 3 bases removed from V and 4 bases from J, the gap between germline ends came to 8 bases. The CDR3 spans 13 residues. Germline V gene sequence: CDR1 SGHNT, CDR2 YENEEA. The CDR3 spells CASSFAEPDTQYF. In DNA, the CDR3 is TGTGCCAGCAGCTTTGCAGAACCAGATACGCAGTATTTT.

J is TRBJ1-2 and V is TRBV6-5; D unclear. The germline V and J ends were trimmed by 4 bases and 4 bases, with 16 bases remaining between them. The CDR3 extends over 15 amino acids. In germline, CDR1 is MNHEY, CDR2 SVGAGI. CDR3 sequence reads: CASSSPGLLSYGYTF. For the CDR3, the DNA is TGTGCCAGCAGTTCTCCAGGACTCTTGAGCTATGGCTACACCTTC.

CDR3 residues: CASSLRGGSPLHF. The CDR3 DNA is TGTGCCAGCAGCTTGAGGGGGGGTTCACCCCTCCACTTT. This chain connects TRBV5-6 to TRBJ1-6, with a weak D call TRBD1 (6 bases). The CDR3 runs 13 residues. The germline V gene has CDR1 SGHDT and CDR2 YYEEEE. V lost 1 base to trimming and J lost 9 bases, with 8 bases between them.

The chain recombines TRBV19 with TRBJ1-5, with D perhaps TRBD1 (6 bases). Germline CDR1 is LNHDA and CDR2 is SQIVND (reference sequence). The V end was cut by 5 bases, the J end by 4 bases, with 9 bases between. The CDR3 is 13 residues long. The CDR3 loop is CASSYDRNQPQHF. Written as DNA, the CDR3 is TGTGCCAGTAGTTACGACAGGAATCAGCCCCAGCATTTT.

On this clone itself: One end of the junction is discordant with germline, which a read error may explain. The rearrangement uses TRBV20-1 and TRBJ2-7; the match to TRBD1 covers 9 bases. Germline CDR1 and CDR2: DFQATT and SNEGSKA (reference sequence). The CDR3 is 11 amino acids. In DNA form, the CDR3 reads TGCAGTGCTCATACAGGGGGCCGTCAGAACTTC. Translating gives CSAHTGGRQNF.

DNA of the CDR3: TGTGCCAGCAGCTTAGCTCAGGGATTGAACACTGAAGCTTTCTTT. Its translation: CASSLAQGLNTEAFF. This chain joins TRBV7-6 and TRBJ1-1; D may be TRBD1 (5 bases). This CDR3 region has 15 residues. Trimming removed 0 bases from V and 0 bases from J, with 8 bases in between. The germline CDR1 and CDR2 sequences are SGHVS and FNYEAQ.

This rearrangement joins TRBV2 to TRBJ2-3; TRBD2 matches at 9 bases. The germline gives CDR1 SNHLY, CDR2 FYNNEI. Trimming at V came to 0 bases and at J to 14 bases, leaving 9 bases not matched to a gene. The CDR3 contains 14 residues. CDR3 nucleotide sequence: TGTGCCAGCAGTGAAGCGCTTCGAGGGACTAGCCTGTATTTT. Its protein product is CASSEALRGTSLYF.

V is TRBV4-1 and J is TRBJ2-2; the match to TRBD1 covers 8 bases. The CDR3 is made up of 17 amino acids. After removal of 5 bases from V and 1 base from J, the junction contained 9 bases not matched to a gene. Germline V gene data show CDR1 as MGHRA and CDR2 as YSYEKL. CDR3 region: CASSGKGQGGNTGELFF. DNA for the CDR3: TGCGCCAGCAGCGGAAAAGGACAGGGAGGGAACACCGGGGAGCTGTTTTTT.

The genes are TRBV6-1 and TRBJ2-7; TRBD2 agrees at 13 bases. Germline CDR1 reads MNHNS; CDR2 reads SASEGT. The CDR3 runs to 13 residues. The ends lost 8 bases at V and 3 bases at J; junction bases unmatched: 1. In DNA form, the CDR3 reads TGTGCCAGCGGGACTAGCGGGATCTACGAGCAGTACTTC. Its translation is CASGTSGIYEQYF.

CDR3 protein: CASRWREFRYEQYF. CDR3 sequence (DNA): TGTGCCAGCAGGTGGCGGGAGTTTCGCTACGAGCAGTACTTC. The V gene is TRBV2, the J gene TRBJ2-7; 7 bases fit TRBD2. This CDR3 comprises 14 residues. V lost 6 bases and J lost 3; bases outside the gene matches: 8. Per the germline V gene, CDR1 is SNHLY and CDR2 is FYNNEI.

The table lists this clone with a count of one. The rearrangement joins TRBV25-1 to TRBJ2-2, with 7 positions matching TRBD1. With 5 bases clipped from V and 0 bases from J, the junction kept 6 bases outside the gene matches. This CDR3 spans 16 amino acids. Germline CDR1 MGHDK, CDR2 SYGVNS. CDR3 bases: TGTGCCAGCAGTTATTCAGGGACAGCGAACACCGGGGAGCTGTTTTTT. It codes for CASSYSGTANTGELFF.

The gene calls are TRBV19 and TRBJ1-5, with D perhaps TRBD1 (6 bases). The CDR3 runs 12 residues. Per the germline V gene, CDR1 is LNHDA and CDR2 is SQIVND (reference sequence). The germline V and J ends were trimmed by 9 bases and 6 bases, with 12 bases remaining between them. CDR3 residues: CASTVGAQPQHF. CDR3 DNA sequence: TGTGCCAGCACCGTGGGGGCTCAGCCCCAGCATTTT.

The CDR3 spells CASSMVADSLYNEQFF. CDR3 nucleotides: TGTGCCAGTAGTATGGTGGCGGACTCCCTCTACAATGAGCAGTTCTTC. The chain couples TRBV19 to TRBJ2-1; maybe TRBD2 (5 bases). Trimming shortened V by 3 bases and J by 3 bases, and 15 bases separated the two germline ends. The CDR3 is 16 amino acids. The V gene's germline CDR1 is LNHDA and CDR2 SQIVND (reference sequence).

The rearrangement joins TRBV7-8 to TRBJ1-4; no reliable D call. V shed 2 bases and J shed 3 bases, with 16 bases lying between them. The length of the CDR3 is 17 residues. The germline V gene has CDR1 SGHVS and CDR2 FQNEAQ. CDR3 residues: CASSLWVGDDPNEKLFF. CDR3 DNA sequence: TGTGCCAGCAGCTTATGGGTCGGGGATGACCCTAATGAAAAACTGTTTTTT.

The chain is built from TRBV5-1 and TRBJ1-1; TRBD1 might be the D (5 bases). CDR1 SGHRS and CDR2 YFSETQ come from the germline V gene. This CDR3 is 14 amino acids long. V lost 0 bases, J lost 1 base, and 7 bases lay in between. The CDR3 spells CASSLGGGNTEAFF. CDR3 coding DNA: TGCGCCAGCAGCTTGGGGGGCGGGAACACTGAAGCTTTCTTT.